A single sample gave rise to the 32 T cell receptor beta chains below, sequenced in a study of technical replicates of blood from several donors. Assay: immunoSEQ multiplex PCR; the TCRdb copy retains only in-frame clones and omits some. Among 60,000 to 90,000 clones listed, around 97% were seen once. Sequencing input: T cells isolated from PBMCs. These TCRs come from a human donor in good health.

CDR3 sequence reads: CATDRRGGNYEQYF. As DNA, the CDR3 is TGTGCCACCGACAGAAGGGGGGGTAATTACGAGCAGTACTTC. V is TRBV2 and J is TRBJ2-7; D may be TRBD2 (7 bases). Germline lookup yields CDR1 SNHLY and CDR2 FYNNEI. The CDR3 contains 14 residues. The V and J ends lost 10 bases and 4 bases respectively, with 20 bases between them.

The chain combines TRBV27 with TRBJ1-1; D perhaps matches TRBD1 (6 bases). CDR1 and CDR2 (germline): MNHEY, SMNVEV (reference sequence). The CDR3 totals 11 residues. The V and J ends lost 8 bases and 8 bases respectively, with 12 bases between them. CDR3 coding DNA: TGTGCCAGCTGGGGGGGGCCCGAAGCTTTCTTT. It yields the protein CASWGGPEAFF.

The V call is TRBV18, the J call TRBJ1-1, with 7 bases matching TRBD1. The trim removed 0 bases at V and 13 bases at J, leaving 11 bases unmatched. The CDR3 extends over 14 amino acids. The germline CDR1 and CDR2 sequences are KGHSH and LQKENI. CDR3 in amino acids: CASSPPRDSPKVFF. The CDR3 nucleotides read TGTGCCAGCTCACCACCGCGGGACAGCCCCAAGGTTTTCTTT.

The genes are TRBV6-6 and TRBJ2-2, with TRBD1 identical over 10 bases. The CDR3 length is 15 residues. Germline V CDR1 and CDR2: MNHNY, SVGAGI (reference sequence). Trimming took 10 bases from V and 4 from J; bases not matched to a gene: 9. The CDR3 loop reads CATGTGDLATGELFF. The CDR3 bases are TGTGCCACCGGGACAGGGGATCTGGCCACCGGGGAGCTGTTTTTT.

The V gene is TRBV11-2, the J gene TRBJ2-3; a possible D gene is TRBD2 (5 bases). Trimming took 3 bases from V and 4 from J, leaving 5 bases between them. The CDR3 is 12 amino acids. The germline CDR1 and CDR2 sequences are SGHAT and FQNNGV. This CDR3 reads CASSLRADTQYF. DNA for the CDR3: TGTGCCAGCAGCTTGAGGGCAGATACGCAGTATTTT.

The chain recombines TRBV15 with TRBJ2-2; 9 nucleotides align to TRBD1. V was clipped by 6 bases and J by 4 bases; unmatched bases: 3. The CDR3 is made up of 14 amino acids. Germline CDR1 is LNHNV and CDR2 is YYDKDF (reference sequence). The CDR3 nucleotides read TGTGCCACCAGAAGGGACAGGGCCACCGGGGAGCTGTTTTTT. The encoded protein is CATRRDRATGELFF.

V usage is TRBV27 and J usage is TRBJ1-5; 7 bases are a match to TRBD1. CDR1 is MNHEY and CDR2 is SMNVEV in the germline V gene (reference sequence). The trim removed 2 bases at V and 3 bases at J, leaving 4 bases unmatched. CDR3 length: 15 residues. The CDR3 is CASSLGGQSNQPQHF. CDR3 sequence (DNA): TGTGCCAGCAGTTTAGGGGGACAGTCCAATCAGCCCCAGCATTTT.

This chain uses TRBV30 with TRBJ1-5, with no clear D. Trimming pared 2 bases from V and 2 bases from J, leaving 10 bases between. The CDR3 extends over 14 amino acids. In germline, CDR1 is GTSNPN, CDR2 SVGIG (reference sequence). CDR3 in amino acids: CAWSPLGGNQPQHF. Written as DNA, the CDR3 is TGTGCCTGGAGTCCCCTTGGAGGCAATCAGCCCCAGCATTTT.

V gene TRBV6-5 combines with J gene TRBJ2-7; 7 nucleotides align to TRBD1. Trimming at V came to 0 bases and at J to 2 bases, leaving 1 base not matched to a gene. The length of the CDR3 is 14 residues. Germline V gene data show CDR1 as MNHEY and CDR2 as SVGAGI. CDR3 sequence: CASSYSGTAYEQYF. CDR3 DNA: TGTGCCAGCAGTTACTCAGGGACAGCCTACGAGCAGTACTTC.

V gene TRBV27 combines with J gene TRBJ2-1; 7 positions agree with TRBD1. Germline V lookup: CDR1 MNHEY, CDR2 SMNVEV (reference sequence). This CDR3 has 15 residues. V lost 7 bases and J lost 8; bases outside the gene matches: 14. CDR3 sequence (DNA): TGTGCCAGCATACTGTCTGAGGGGGCGGGTCATGAGCAGTTCTTC. This gives the protein CASILSEGAGHEQFF.

The CDR3 DNA follows: TGTGCCAGCAGGGACGGGAGCTCCTATGGCTACACCTTC. Amino acids: CASRDGSSYGYTF. This chain uses TRBV6-5 with TRBJ1-2; no clear D gene. Germline CDR1 is MNHEY and CDR2 is SVGAGI. The CDR3 covers 13 residues. V lost 6 bases to trimming and J lost 4 bases, with 12 bases between them.

V gene TRBV15 combines with J gene TRBJ2-7; 12 positions match TRBD2. There are 14 residues in the CDR3. Germline loops: CDR1 LNHNV, CDR2 YYDKDF (reference sequence). The ends lost 5 bases at V and 3 bases at J; junction bases unmatched: 2. The chain's CDR3 is CATSLAGGYYEQYF. In DNA form, the CDR3 reads TGTGCCACCAGCCTAGCGGGGGGGTACTACGAGCAGTACTTC.

V usage is TRBV28 and J usage is TRBJ2-7, with 8 bases matching TRBD1. The CDR3 is made up of 14 amino acids. V lost 6 bases, J lost 3 bases, and 7 bases stayed unmatched. The germline CDR1 and CDR2 sequences are MDHEN and SYDVKM. The CDR3 DNA sequence: TGTGCCAGCAGCTCGGGACAGGTAGTCTACGAGCAGTACTTC. The encoded protein is CASSSGQVVYEQYF.

V gene TRBV18 combines with J gene TRBJ2-5, with D hard to call. Per germline, CDR1 KGHSH and CDR2 LQKENI. The CDR3 covers 13 residues. The V end was cut by 0 bases, the J end by 4 bases, with 6 bases between. This chain's CDR3 is CASSPPGLETQYF. For the CDR3, the DNA is TGTGCCAGCTCACCACCCGGTTTAGAGACCCAGTACTTC.

The gene calls are TRBV30 and TRBJ2-3; maybe TRBD2 (5 bases). The CDR3 loop spans 14 amino acids. V lost 0 bases and J lost 6, with 13 bases in between. Looked up from germline, CDR1 is GTSNPN and CDR2 is SVGIG (reference sequence). In DNA form, the CDR3 reads TGTGCCTGGAGTGTACGGAGGCGTATTGATACGCAGTATTTT. Amino acids: CAWSVRRRIDTQYF. Based on the CDR3 plus reference TRBV30 and TRBJ2-3, the full variable domain is SQTIHQWPATLVQPVGSPLSLECTVEGTSNPNLYWYRQAAGRGLQLLFYSVGIGQISSEVPQNLSASRPQDRQFILSSKKLLLSDSGFYLCAWSVRRRIDTQYFGPGTRLTVL.

The chain has TRBV6-1 and TRBJ2-7; 8 bases fit TRBD2. Unmatched junction bases numbered 9, after V lost 2 bases and J lost 0 bases. Germline V lookup: CDR1 MNHNS, CDR2 SASEGT. There are 17 residues in the CDR3. The CDR3 DNA follows: TGTGCCAGCAGTGAAACCCGGGGTCTAGCGGGCTCCTACGAGCAGTACTTC. Translated: CASSETRGLAGSYEQYF.

This chain uses TRBV5-6 with TRBJ2-2, with D possibly TRBD1 on 5 matching bases. The CDR3 runs 13 residues. V was shortened by 4 bases and J by 8 bases, with 12 bases between the two germline ends. CDR1 and CDR2 (germline): SGHDT, YYEEEE. The CDR3 DNA reads as TGTGCCAGCAGCCCATACAGGTCTGGGGAGCTGTTTTTT. It yields the protein CASSPYRSGELFF.

The chain joins TRBV10-3 to TRBJ2-3; the match to TRBD1 covers 7 bases. Germline V gene data show CDR1 as ENHRY and CDR2 as SYGVKD. J lost 1 base, V lost 6 bases, and 4 bases had no gene match. This CDR3 spans 14 amino acids. The CDR3 is CAISFDRGTDTQYF. For the CDR3, the DNA is TGTGCCATCAGCTTCGACAGGGGCACAGATACGCAGTATTTT.

This rearrangement joins TRBV6-1 to TRBJ1-5, with D uncertain. The CDR3 is 17 amino acids. The V end lost 2 bases, the J end lost 0 bases, and 14 bases lay between the germline ends. From germline, CDR1 is MNHNS and CDR2 SASEGT. In DNA, the CDR3 is TGTGCCAGCAGTGAACGGGATTTACCTTATAGCAATCAGCCCCAGCATTTT. It is translated as CASSERDLPYSNQPQHF.

This sequence joins TRBV7-2 and TRBJ2-1; 8 nucleotides match TRBD2. Germline CDR1 is SGHTA and CDR2 is FQGNSA. The CDR3 contains 15 residues. The ends lost 3 bases at V and 3 bases at J; junction bases unmatched: 4. CDR3 sequence (DNA): TGTGCCAGCAGCTTGGCACTAGCGGTCTACAATGAGCAGTTCTTC. It yields the protein CASSLALAVYNEQFF.

The V gene is TRBV5-4, the J gene TRBJ1-6, with TRBD1 matching 8 bases. The J segment lost 10 bases and the V segment lost 4 bases, leaving 7 bases of the junction unmatched. CDR3 length equals 14 residues. Per the germline V gene, CDR1 is SGHNT and CDR2 is YYREEE (reference sequence). CDR3 in amino acids: CASSDGQGYSPLHF. The CDR3 bases are TGTGCCAGCAGCGATGGACAGGGTTACTCACCCCTCCACTTT.

The CDR3 reads CASSPTGKNTGELFF. The CDR3 bases are TGTGCCAGCAGCCCGACTGGCAAGAACACCGGGGAGCTGTTTTTT. The rearrangement links TRBV7-8 to TRBJ2-2; D is undetermined. The CDR3 sequence is 15 residues long. Germline CDR1 SGHVS, CDR2 FQNEAQ. Trimming stripped 5 bases from V and 1 base from J, with 11 bases between.

J is TRBJ2-3 and V is TRBV18; D is perhaps TRBD1 (6 bases). The CDR3 is 14 residues long. CDR1 is KGHSH and CDR2 is LQKENI in the germline V gene. Between the trimmed V and J ends, which lost 3 bases and 3 bases, there was a span of 10 bases. CDR3 nucleotide sequence: TGTGCCAGCTCACCTTCTGGACAGACAGATACGCAGTATTTT. Protein: CASSPSGQTDTQYF.

The genes are TRBV28 and TRBJ2-7; D remains unclear. CDR3 length equals 15 residues. Trimming pared 5 bases from V and 2 bases from J, leaving 16 bases between. The germline V gene encodes CDR1 MDHEN and CDR2 SYDVKM. The DNA for the CDR3 is TGTGCCAGCAGTCCTCAGTGGCGAACTACCTACGAGCAGTACTTC. It is translated as CASSPQWRTTYEQYF.

The genes are TRBV6-5 and TRBJ1-4, with TRBD1 matching over 7 bases. V lost 2 bases, J lost 8 bases, and 5 bases stayed unmatched. The CDR3 length is 14 residues. CDR1 is MNHEY and CDR2 is SVGAGI in the germline V gene. CDR3 nucleotides: TGTGCCAGCAGTTACGAAACAGGGGCCGAAAAACTGTTTTTT. Encoded protein: CASSYETGAEKLFF.

The rearrangement links TRBV5-5 to TRBJ2-7; 9 positions agree with TRBD1. Looked up from germline, CDR1 is SGHKS and CDR2 is YYEKEE (reference sequence). V was clipped by 1 base and J by 2 bases; unmatched bases: 13. The CDR3 is 18 residues long. Written as DNA, the CDR3 is TGTGCCAGCAGCTTGACGGCCAAGGGGACAGGGAGAGCCTACGAGCAGTACTTC. Translated: CASSLTAKGTGRAYEQYF.

The chain joins TRBV5-6 to TRBJ1-5, with D perhaps matching TRBD1 (5 bases). Germline CDR1 SGHDT, CDR2 YYEEEE. V was clipped by 6 bases and J by 0 bases, with 10 bases between them. This CDR3 region has 14 residues. The CDR3 spells CASKRQYSNQPQHF. The CDR3 DNA follows: TGTGCCAGCAAACGACAGTATAGCAATCAGCCCCAGCATTTT.

V usage is TRBV5-1 and J usage is TRBJ1-1, with 9 bases lining up with TRBD1. The junction had 8 bases not matched to a gene; V was cut back by 1 base and J by 1 base. CDR3 length: 17 amino acids. Germline-derived CDR1 and CDR2 are SGHRS and YFSETQ. The CDR3 DNA follows: TGCGCCAGCAGCTTGATCGGACAGGGGCATGAGAACACTGAAGCTTTCTTT. Translation gives CASSLIGQGHENTEAFF.

The rearrangement uses TRBV6-6 and TRBJ1-5; tentatively, D is TRBD1 (5 bases). CDR1 and CDR2 (germline): MNHNY, SVGAGI (reference sequence). V lost 2 bases, J lost 7 bases, and 9 bases lay in between. The CDR3 is 13 amino acids. Here the CDR3 reads CASSYRGGQPQHF. The CDR3 coding sequence is TGTGCCAGCAGTTACAGGGGCGGCCAGCCCCAGCATTTT.

Concerning this clone: An end of the junction differs from the germline gene, which may be a read error. The gene calls are TRBV6-5 and TRBJ1-3, with 8 bases that match TRBD1. The CDR3 totals 15 residues. The germline CDR1 and CDR2 sequences are MNHEY and SVGAGI. CDR3 region: CASGYRGGSGNTIYF. CDR3 sequence (DNA): TGTGCCAGCGGTTACAGGGGGGGCTCTGGAAACACCATATATTTT.

The chain's CDR3 is CASSYSSSAQQFF. CDR3 DNA sequence: TGTGCCAGCAGTTACTCAAGTAGCGCACAGCAGTTCTTC. J is TRBJ2-1 and V is TRBV6-6, with a tentative D call TRBD2 (5 bases). CDR3 size: 13 residues. Germline values: CDR1 MNHNY, CDR2 SVGAGI (reference sequence). V shed 0 bases and J shed 11 bases, with 11 bases lying between them.

The genes are TRBV6-1 and TRBJ2-7, with TRBD1 as a possible D gene (5 bases). The V and J ends lost 3 bases and 0 bases respectively, with 9 bases between them. The CDR3 runs 14 residues. The germline CDR1 and CDR2 sequences are MNHNS and SASEGT. The CDR3 loop reads CASSDQTVSYEQYF. The CDR3 DNA is TGTGCCAGCAGTGACCAGACAGTCTCCTACGAGCAGTACTTC.